The source of this TCR beta chain is a study of blood T cell repertoires in COVID-19. Study context: Whether acute or convalescent, the COVID-19 samples came from the United States, Italy and Spain. PBMCs, B-cell-depleted T cells, or T cells provided the cDNA or gDNA that made up the material.

Source study methods: Nucleated cell number was recorded as an estimate derived from reference gene primer amplification. Generated by immunoSEQ multiplex PCR, the TCRdb table keeps only in-frame clones and is missing some. That table furnishes V, J and clone size, whereas the DNA furnished D and trimming. Seen here are about 170,000 clones, over 80% observed once, and the top ten hold around 8%. Losses at the gene ends were 3 bases for V and 10 bases for J; bases not matched to a gene: 6. The germline gives CDR1 MNHNS, CDR2 SASEGT. This CDR3 has 15 residues. The sequence derives from a woman in her 70s with acute or convalescent COVID-19. V and J are TRBV6-1 and TRBJ1-6; 10 bases line up with TRBD1. Sequencing was performed on peripheral blood. The CDR3 loop is CASSDVDRGESPLHF. The CDR3 DNA is TGTGCCAGCAGTGACGTGGACAGGGGGGAGTCACCCCTCCACTTT.